The subject of this entry is one TCR beta chain. As originally analysed: Amplification of reference gene primers was used by the study to estimate nucleated cell counts. Generated by immunoSEQ multiplex PCR, the TCRdb table keeps only in-frame clones and is missing some. V, J and clone size derive from that table, while D and trimming were established from the DNA sequence. The data show 95,000 to 120,000 clones, 75% to 90% seen once. This specimen comes from a study of blood T cell repertoires in COVID-19. As for the study in general: Samples representing acute and convalescent COVID-19 were sourced from the United States, Italy and Spain. From T cells, B-cell-depleted T cells, or PBMCs came the material, which was cDNA or gDNA.

While infection was still active, Seattle patients were enrolled and then followed longitudinally. Per the germline V gene, CDR1 is SGDLS and CDR2 is YYNGEE. CDR3 length: 15 residues. The trim removed 4 bases at V and 4 bases at J, leaving 8 bases unmatched. Sequencing was carried out using peripheral blood. The sequence was obtained from a woman aged 55-75 years with COVID-19, enrolled during active disease. The V call is TRBV9, the J call TRBJ2-3; 8 nucleotides line up with TRBD1. Here the CDR3 reads CASSPRQGLADTQYF. The DNA of the CDR3 is TGTGCCAGCAGCCCTAGACAGGGGCTCGCAGATACGCAGTATTTT. The complete variable domain, with remaining parts taken from reference TRBV9 and TRBJ2-3, reads DSGVTQTPKHLITATGQRVTLRCSPRSGDLSVYWYQQSLDQGLQFLIQYYNGEERAKGNILERFSAQQFPDLHSELNLSSLELGDSALYFCASSPRQGLADTQYFGPGTRLTVL.